Below, one TCR beta chain is given with its context. What it binds is not known. The PCR used 60 Vbeta and 13 Jbeta primers. The table came from immunoSEQ multiplex PCR; TCRdb's copy has only in-frame clones and leaves some out. This sample carries 160,000 or so clones, 80% of them seen once, and the ten largest clones take about 4.5%. These data belong to a study of cytomegalovirus exposure and HLA in healthy donors. Background on the study: An earlier analysis identified 117 million unique TCR beta sequences in 150 million to 200 million T cells. Whole-study findings and limits: Exclusion applied to some V segments, including TRBV6-2 and TRBV6-3, as they were indistinguishable. Confirmation in vitro established that three CMV-associated chains were specific for CMV antigens.

Per the germline V gene, CDR1 is MNHNY and CDR2 is SVGAGI (reference sequence). Deletions cut 2 bases from V and 5 bases from J, with 7 bases between. The CDR3 has 14 amino acids. Sequencing was performed on PBMCs. This TCR came from a man younger than 45 in good health and CMV-seronegative. The chain couples TRBV6-6 to TRBJ1-6; D is unresolved. This chain's CDR3 is CASSYNQDNSPLHF. The DNA of the CDR3 is TGTGCCAGCAGTTACAATCAGGATAATTCACCCCTCCACTTT.